In its sample, the clone carrying this T cell receptor beta chain was seen a few times. Its antigen is not known. The sample comes from a study of cytomegalovirus exposure and HLA in healthy donors. Findings and limits, study-wide: Among the sequence variants, a highly shared cluster was likely an artifact of sequencing.

Trimming shortened V by 4 bases and J by 6 bases, and 15 bases separated the two germline ends. The germline V gene encodes CDR1 MNHNS and CDR2 SASEGT. This CDR3 is 14 amino acids long. PCR was performed using 60 Vbeta and 13 Jbeta primers. Here immunoSEQ multiplex PCR was the method, and the copy in TCRdb shows in-frame clones only, minus some. This table holds 99,000 or so clones, just under 80% found once. This receptor was obtained from a male donor in good health and CMV-seronegative. Source material: PBMCs. The chain couples TRBV6-1 to TRBJ2-5; D is possibly TRBD1 (8 bases). The CDR3 loop is CASSGTGRAKTQYF. Here the CDR3 DNA reads TGTGCCAGCAGTGGGACAGGGAGGGCTAAGACCCAGTACTTC.